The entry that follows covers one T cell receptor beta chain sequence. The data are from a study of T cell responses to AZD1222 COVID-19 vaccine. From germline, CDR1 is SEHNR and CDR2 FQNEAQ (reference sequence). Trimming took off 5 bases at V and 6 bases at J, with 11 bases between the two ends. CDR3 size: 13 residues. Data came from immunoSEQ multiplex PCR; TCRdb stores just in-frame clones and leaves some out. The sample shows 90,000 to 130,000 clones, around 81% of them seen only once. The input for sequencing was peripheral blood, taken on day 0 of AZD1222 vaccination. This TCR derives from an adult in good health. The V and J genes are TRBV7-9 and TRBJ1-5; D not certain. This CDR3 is CASSPPLGQPQHF. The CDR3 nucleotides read TGTGCCAGCAGCCCGCCCCTCGGTCAGCCCCAGCATTTT. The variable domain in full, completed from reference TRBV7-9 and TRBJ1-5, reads DTGVSQNPRHKITKRGQNVTFRCDPISEHNRLYWYRQTLGQGPEFLTYFQNEAQLEKSRLLSDRFSAERPKGSFSTLEIQRTEQGDSAMYLCASSPPLGQPQHFGDGTRLSIL.